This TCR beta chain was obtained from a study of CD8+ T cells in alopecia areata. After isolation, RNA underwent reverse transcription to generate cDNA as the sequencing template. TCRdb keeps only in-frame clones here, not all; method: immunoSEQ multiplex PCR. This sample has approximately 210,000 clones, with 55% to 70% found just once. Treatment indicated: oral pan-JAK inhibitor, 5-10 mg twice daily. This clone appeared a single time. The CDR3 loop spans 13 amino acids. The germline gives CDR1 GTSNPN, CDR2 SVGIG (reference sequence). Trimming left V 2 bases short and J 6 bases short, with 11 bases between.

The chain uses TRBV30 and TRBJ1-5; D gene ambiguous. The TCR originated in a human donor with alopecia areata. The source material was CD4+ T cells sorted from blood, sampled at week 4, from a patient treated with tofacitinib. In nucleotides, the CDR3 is TGTGCCTGGAGTTTCTCAGGCTCTCAGCCCCAGCATTTT. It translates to CAWSFSGSQPQHF.